These 9 T cell receptor beta chains were sequenced from one sample in a study of shared clonotypes between healthy human individuals. The assay was immunoSEQ multiplex PCR, and TCRdb's table has in-frame clones only and misses some. The repertoire consists of 700,000 or so clones, with about 78% occurring once and the leading ten covering under 2%. The sample taken for sequencing was memory CD4+ T cells sorted from blood. Subset denoted: CD45RA-negative fraction. Receptors were obtained from a woman aged 25 to 39 in good health.

This chain links TRBV5-1 with TRBJ2-1; TRBD2 matches at 11 bases. The V and J ends lost 4 bases and 6 bases, in that order; junction bases with no gene match: 9. This CDR3 spans 16 amino acids. Germline-derived CDR1 and CDR2 are SGHRS and YFSETQ. The CDR3 protein is CASSPDGSGRANEQFF. CDR3 sequence (DNA): TGCGCCAGCAGCCCGGACGGTAGCGGGAGGGCCAATGAGCAGTTCTTC.

The genes are TRBV6-5 and TRBJ1-5; a weak D match, TRBD1 (5 bases). Germline V CDR1 and CDR2: MNHEY, SVGAGI. V dropped 2 bases and J dropped 5 bases, with 7 bases sitting between them. This CDR3 has 13 amino acids. The CDR3 here is CASSYDRHQPQHF. CDR3 nucleotides: TGTGCCAGCAGTTACGACAGACATCAGCCCCAGCATTTT.

The chain combines TRBV4-1 with TRBJ1-4, with TRBD1 matching 12 bases. The CDR3 consists of 19 residues. Germline trimming cut 0 bases from V and 8 bases from J; bases unmatched to any gene: 13. CDR1 MGHRA and CDR2 YSYEKL come from the germline V gene. The DNA of the CDR3 is TGCGCCAGCAGCCAAGAGTCCGGGACAGGGGGCTCGCCGGGGGAAAAACTGTTTTTT. Its translation: CASSQESGTGGSPGEKLFF.

The chain joins TRBV7-9 to TRBJ2-7; 7 nucleotides agree with TRBD1. This CDR3 has 14 residues. With 5 bases clipped from V and 6 bases from J, the junction kept 10 bases outside the gene matches. Germline CDR1 SEHNR, CDR2 FQNEAQ (reference sequence). The DNA of the CDR3 is TGTGCCAGCAGCCCCCGGGACAGTCGAGCCGAGCAGTACTTC. The encoded protein is CASSPRDSRAEQYF.

In nucleotides, the CDR3 is TGTGCCAGCAGCCAAGCAGGTAGGGGCAATCAGCCCCAGCATTTT. Translating it yields CASSQAGRGNQPQHF. This chain uses TRBV5-4 with TRBJ1-5, with D hard to call. CDR1 SGHNT and CDR2 YYREEE come from the germline V gene (reference sequence). The CDR3 consists of 15 residues. Trimming pared 4 bases from V and 2 bases from J, leaving 13 bases between.

CDR3 residues: CASRTGRNTIYF. CDR3 nucleotides: TGTGCCAGCCGAACTGGGAGAAACACCATATATTTT. The chain uses TRBV28 and TRBJ1-3; D gene unclear. The CDR3 contains 12 residues. Trimming removed 8 bases from V and 5 bases from J, with 10 bases in between. Germline CDR1 reads MDHEN; CDR2 reads SYDVKM.

This chain joins TRBV5-6 and TRBJ2-3; D is ambiguous. There are 13 residues in the CDR3. Germline CDR1 and CDR2: SGHDT and YYEEEE. The V gene lost 4 bases and the J gene lost 5 bases, with 11 bases spanning the gap. CDR3 in amino acids: CASSPPNQDTQYF. The CDR3 DNA is TGTGCCAGCAGCCCACCGAACCAAGATACGCAGTATTTT. Variable domain in full (rest from reference TRBV5-6 and TRBJ2-3): DAGVTQSPTHLIKTRGQQVTLRCSPKSGHDTVSWYQQALGQGPQFIFQYYEEEERQRGNFPDRFSGHQFPNYSSELNVNALLLGDSALYLCASSPPNQDTQYFGPGTRLTVL.

As to this clone: Additional DNA sequences in this sample encode the identical CDR3. The chain uses TRBV5-1 and TRBJ2-2; D unclear. V gave up 0 bases and J gave up 5 bases, with 8 bases separating them. The germline V gene encodes CDR1 SGHRS and CDR2 YFSETQ. The CDR3 extends over 14 amino acids. The CDR3 loop reads CASSLGQATGELFF. The CDR3 nucleotides are TGCGCCAGCAGCTTGGGGCAGGCTACCGGGGAGCTGTTTTTT.

For this clone: Within the sample, other DNA sequences also encode this same CDR3. The chain links TRBV19 to TRBJ2-3, with 8 positions matching TRBD1. The V segment lost 6 bases and the J segment 1 base; nucleotides outside the gene matches: 6. CDR1 and CDR2 from the germline V gene are LNHDA and SQIVND (reference sequence). There are 15 residues in the CDR3. The CDR3 region is CASSIDRGGTDTQYF. Written as DNA, the CDR3 is TGTGCCAGTAGCATTGACAGGGGCGGCACAGATACGCAGTATTTT.